This T cell receptor (beta chain) was found in a study of cytomegalovirus exposure and HLA in healthy donors. Study details: Early on, a data release was issued that held roughly 80 million unique TCRs from HLA-typed donors.

The V end lost 3 bases, the J end lost 4 bases, and 20 bases lay between the germline ends. Germline V gives CDR1 SGHRS, CDR2 YFSETQ. The CDR3 is 17 amino acids. PCR was performed using 60 Vbeta and 13 Jbeta primers. Measured with immunoSEQ multiplex PCR; TCRdb has only the in-frame clones, and not every one. The table records over 100,000 clones, 80% to 85% of them present only once. Sequencing was carried out using PBMCs. The J gene is TRBJ2-1, the V gene TRBV5-1; maybe TRBD1 (6 bases). This TCR was recovered from a young man in good health and CMV-seropositive. CDR3 amino acids: CASSYSVTGTGYNEQFF. CDR3 coding DNA: TGCGCCAGCAGCTACTCCGTCACAGGGACCGGTTACAATGAGCAGTTCTTC. Full variable domain (rest looked up from reference TRBV5-1 and TRBJ2-1): KAGVTQTPRYLIKTRGQQVTLSCSPISGHRSVSWYQQTPGQGLQFLFEYFSETQRNKGNFPGRFSGRQFSNSRSEMNVSTLELGDSALYLCASSYSVTGTGYNEQFFGPGTRLTVL.